The 21 T cell receptor beta chains listed next were all sequenced from one sample in a study of T cells after yellow fever vaccination (dated by TCRdb to between 2019 and 2020). The treatment or condition label of this sample denotes: live attenuated yellow fever vaccine strain. The protocol used for the library was 5' RACE. The listed sequencing device is Illumina NovaSeq 6000. TCRdb ran its own pipeline on the public reads, namely fastp trimming at Q25 and MiXCR clone calling, and kept in-frame beta chains. Every distinct CDR3 protein forms one entry, paired with its most common genes and DNA. Present in this sample are 200,000 to 250,000 distinct CDR3 sequences, less than 3.5% of which were seen just once. The ten most abundant clones make up about 3% of the sample. Material: CD4+ T cells sorted from PBMCs, obtained 10 days after the yellow fever booster vaccination. These receptors all stem from a young man who received the YFV17D yellow fever vaccine.

This chain links TRBV7-9 with TRBJ1-2; maybe TRBD1 (5 bases). Trimming removed 2 bases from V and 3 bases from J, with 19 bases in between. CDR3 length: 17 residues. The germline V gene encodes CDR1 SEHNR and CDR2 FQNEAQ (reference sequence). CDR3 region: CASSLPGAMSADYGYTF. The CDR3, as DNA: TGTGCCAGCAGCTTACCCGGGGCAATGTCTGCGGACTATGGCTACACCTTC.

This clonotype has just a few counts. The chain links TRBV18 to TRBJ1-2; possible D gene TRBD1, 5 bases. In germline, CDR1 is KGHSH, CDR2 LQKENI. V shed 2 bases and J shed 4 bases, with 11 bases lying between them. This CDR3 spans 14 amino acids. The CDR3 region is CASSPSPGIYGYTF. In DNA, the CDR3 is TGTGCCAGCTCACCATCGCCAGGGATCTATGGCTACACCTTC.

The rearrangement links TRBV18 to TRBJ1-4; D gene unclear. The germline V and J ends were trimmed by 3 bases and 0 bases, with 8 bases remaining between them. The CDR3 sequence is 15 residues long. Germline lookup yields CDR1 KGHSH and CDR2 LQKENI. The CDR3 is CASSPKSATNEKLFF. The CDR3 DNA is TGTGCCAGCTCACCTAAGTCTGCAACTAATGAAAAACTGTTTTTT.

This clonotype was observed a handful of times. The rearrangement joins TRBV20-1 to TRBJ2-3; TRBD2 agrees at 8 bases. The CDR3 is made up of 18 amino acids. Unmatched junction bases numbered 14, after V lost 2 bases and J lost 1 base. The germline V gene has CDR1 DFQATT and CDR2 SNEGSKA (reference sequence). In DNA, the CDR3 is TGCAGTGCTAGACCCGCCAGCGGGGGCTGGTGGGGCACAGATACGCAGTATTTT. Translated, it gives CSARPASGGWWGTDTQYF.

This clonotype was detected a few times. This chain uses TRBV4-1 with TRBJ1-2; D uncertain. Trimming removed 4 bases at V and 3 bases at J, with 9 bases between. The CDR3 runs 13 residues. Germline CDR1 and CDR2: MGHRA and YSYEKL. Here the CDR3 DNA reads TGCGCCAGCAGCCCCCAGGAACACTATGGCTACACCTTC. It codes for CASSPQEHYGYTF.

The chain employs TRBV11-3 and TRBJ2-1; a weak D match, TRBD1 (5 bases). Germline CDR1 and CDR2: SGHNT and YENEEA. The V end was cut by 1 base, the J end by 5 bases, with 9 bases between. CDR3 length: 14 residues. In DNA, the CDR3 is TGTGCCAGCAGCTTAGTCGGCAGGGACAATGAGCAGTTCTTC. Translation gives CASSLVGRDNEQFF.

This clonotype was observed a handful of times. The chain employs TRBV29-1 and TRBJ2-1; the match to TRBD2 covers 7 bases. J lost 9 bases, V lost 3 bases, and 8 bases had no gene match. Per the germline V gene, CDR1 is SQVTM and CDR2 is ANQGSEA. The CDR3 loop spans 13 amino acids. DNA for the CDR3: TGCAGCGTTGATGATGGGGGGGTTAGTGAGCAGTTCTTC. Amino acids: CSVDDGGVSEQFF.

This clonotype has a count of ten or more. The rearrangement links TRBV3-1 to TRBJ2-5; D unresolved. Germline loops: CDR1 LGHDT, CDR2 YNNKEL (reference sequence). V lost 4 bases and J 3 bases, leaving 6 bases between the germline ends. This CDR3 is 12 amino acids long. Written as DNA, the CDR3 is TGTGCCAGCAGCCCCCAAAAAGAGACCCAGTACTTC. It codes for CASSPQKETQYF.

V and J are TRBV5-1 and TRBJ1-3; D gene ambiguous. V was clipped by 2 bases and J by 4 bases, with 16 bases between them. The CDR3 runs to 16 residues. Germline V gives CDR1 SGHRS, CDR2 YFSETQ. The CDR3 protein is CASSLANLGSGNTIYF. CDR3 nucleotide sequence: TGCGCCAGCAGCTTAGCTAATCTGGGGTCCGGAAACACCATATATTTT.

This clonotype was picked up many times. The gene calls are TRBV6-2 or TRBV6-3 and TRBJ1-2; 7 bases map to TRBD1. This CDR3 contains 13 residues. Unmatched junction bases numbered 9, after V lost 10 bases and J lost 4 bases. Germline CDR1 and CDR2: MNHEY and SVGEGT. CDR3 loop: CATSDREIYGYTF. The CDR3 DNA sequence: TGTGCCACCTCCGACAGGGAAATCTATGGCTACACCTTC.

This clonotype was counted at least ten times. The chain carries TRBV7-2 and TRBJ2-7; D might be TRBD1 (7 bases). CDR1 and CDR2 from the germline V gene are SGHTA and FQGNSA. V was shortened by 1 base and J by 1 base, with 17 bases between the two germline ends. CDR3 size: 17 residues. The DNA of the CDR3 is TGTGCCAGCAGCTTAGGGGGTGGAGGGGGCGGATCCTACGAGCAGTACTTC. Residues: CASSLGGGGGGSYEQYF. Complete variable domain (other parts from reference TRBV7-2 and TRBJ2-7): GAGVSQSPSNKVTEKGKDVELRCDPISGHTALYWYRQSLGQGLEFLIYFQGNSAPDKSGLPSDRFSAERTGGSVSTLTIQRTQQEDSAVYLCASSLGGGGGGSYEQYFGPGTRLTVT.

The V call is TRBV7-3, the J call TRBJ1-1; 11 bases line up with TRBD1. This CDR3 is 20 amino acids long. J gave up 2 bases and V 2 bases, and 16 bases lay outside the gene matches. Per the germline V gene, CDR1 is SGHTA and CDR2 is FQGTGA. In nucleotides, the CDR3 is TGTGCCAGCAGCTTACGGGTTATCGGGACAGGGGGATTTGGAAACACTGAAGCTTTCTTT. This encodes CASSLRVIGTGGFGNTEAFF.

There are a few counts of this clonotype. The chain recombines TRBV12-3 or TRBV12-4 with TRBJ2-1, with TRBD1 as a possible D gene (6 bases). This CDR3 spans 13 amino acids. The germline V and J ends were trimmed by 5 bases and 6 bases, with 11 bases remaining between them. The CDR3 loop is CASSKQGPNEQFF. In DNA form, the CDR3 reads TGTGCCAGCAGTAAACAGGGCCCCAATGAGCAGTTCTTC.

At least ten counts were recorded for this clonotype. The chain recombines TRBV3-1 with TRBJ2-3; D possibly uses TRBD1 or TRBD2 (6 bases each). The CDR3 runs to 18 residues. From germline, CDR1 is LGHDT and CDR2 YNNKEL (reference sequence). V was trimmed by 0 bases and J by 1 base, leaving 17 bases between them. The CDR3 bases are TGTGCCAGCAGCCAAGATTCGGGGGCGGTTCCGGGCACAGATACGCAGTATTTT. Protein: CASSQDSGAVPGTDTQYF.

This clonotype was recorded a few times. The chain joins TRBV5-1 to TRBJ1-3, with TRBD1 as a possible D gene (5 bases). Germline loops: CDR1 SGHRS, CDR2 YFSETQ. V shed 4 bases and J shed 2 bases, with 13 bases lying between them. The CDR3 consists of 15 residues. CDR3 loop: CASSNTPGPGNTIYF. The CDR3 nucleotides read TGCGCCAGCAGCAACACCCCGGGGCCTGGAAACACCATATATTTT.

The gene calls are TRBV7-2 and TRBJ2-3, with D possibly matching TRBD1 (6 bases). This CDR3 spans 13 amino acids. Trimming cost V 5 bases and J 10 bases, with 16 bases left between them. Germline CDR1 reads SGHTA; CDR2 reads FQGNSA. Written as DNA, the CDR3 is TGTGCCAGCAGCCCCCGGGGTGAGGGGGCGCAGTATTTT. Its translation: CASSPRGEGAQYF.

In its sample, this clonotype was seen many times. The CDR3: CASSLSLAKNIQYF. The CDR3 DNA reads TGTGCCAGCAGCTTGAGTCTAGCCAAAAACATTCAGTACTTC. This chain links TRBV7-2 with TRBJ2-4; D gene uncertain. V was shortened by 3 bases and J by 0 bases, with 6 bases between the two germline ends. The germline CDR1 and CDR2 sequences are SGHTA and FQGNSA. The CDR3 covers 14 residues.

This clonotype was seen repeatedly, ten times or more. This chain connects TRBV29-1 to TRBJ2-7, with 9 bases aligning to TRBD1. This CDR3 region has 18 residues. Germline V gives CDR1 SQVTM, CDR2 ANQGSEA. J was trimmed by 2 bases and V by 6 bases; bases with no gene match: 20. CDR3 coding DNA: TGCAGCGTCGAGAACCGACGGACCGGGACAGGGAAGCCCTACGAGCAGTACTTC. This codes for CSVENRRTGTGKPYEQYF.

This clonotype was seen a handful of times. This rearrangement joins TRBV12-5 to TRBJ1-1; D is possibly TRBD1 (5 bases). The germline V gene has CDR1 LGHNT and CDR2 FRNRAP. Trimming took 4 bases from V and 3 from J, leaving 6 bases between them. This CDR3 has 12 amino acids. The CDR3 is CASGSGYTEAFF. The CDR3 DNA reads as TGTGCTAGTGGTTCAGGGTACACTGAAGCTTTCTTT.

The V call is TRBV4-3, the J call TRBJ2-7; D unresolved. V was trimmed by 0 bases and J by 4 bases, leaving 13 bases between them. This CDR3 has 15 residues. Germline V gene sequence: CDR1 LGHNA, CDR2 YSLEER. This chain's CDR3 is CASSQDKTGKYEQYF. DNA of the CDR3: TGCGCCAGCAGCCAAGATAAGACTGGCAAATACGAGCAGTACTTC.

This clonotype has a handful of counts. The rearrangement joins TRBV6-6 to TRBJ2-1; TRBD2 aligns across 8 bases. This CDR3 region has 15 residues. The germline gives CDR1 MNHNY, CDR2 SVGAGI (reference sequence). Unmatched junction bases numbered 4, after V lost 2 bases and J lost 4 bases. The CDR3 DNA reads as TGTGCCAGCAGTTACCCAATAGCGGGATACAATGAGCAGTTCTTC. As protein: CASSYPIAGYNEQFF.